Below, 10 T cell receptor beta chains from the same sample are listed, as sequenced in a study of tumor-infiltrating lymphocytes in primary liver carcinoma. Out of unsorted whole blood came the blood RNA, and germline DNA was extracted as well. Priming with a constant-region primer yielded TCR beta cDNA from 450 to 550 ng total RNA. Three-round nested multiplex PCR performed with slightly modified ARM-PCR produced the TCR beta libraries. In the first two PCR rounds, TRBV1-TRBV30 forward primers were paired with a C-beta reverse primer, and each round lasted roughly 10 cycles. One entry per CDR3 protein, called by TCRdb with MiXCR from the multiplex PCR reads. The sample records almost 200,000 distinct CDR3 sequences, 65% being singletons. The sequenced sample was peripheral blood. The receptors were sampled from a woman in her sixties or seventies with primary liver carcinoma and hepatitis B virus infection.

Details on this clonotype: With a much larger clone just one base away, this may be a read error. The V gene is TRBV6-5, the J gene TRBJ2-7, with 9 bases aligning to TRBD2. Trimming removed 4 bases from V and 5 bases from J; junction bases left unmatched: 9. This CDR3 is built from 15 residues. From germline, CDR1 is MNHEY and CDR2 SVGAGI. In DNA, the CDR3 is TGTGCCAGCAGTTTCTCTCCTAGCGGGGACGACGAGCAGTACTTC. Residues: CASSFSPSGDDEQYF.

This clonotype was found a few times. The chain combines TRBV5-1 with TRBJ2-7; 10 nucleotides agree with TRBD1. The V and J ends lost 4 bases and 4 bases, in that order; junction bases with no gene match: 5. Germline CDR1 and CDR2: SGHRS and YFSETQ. The CDR3 is made up of 14 amino acids. CDR3: CASSPGTGEYEQYF. The CDR3 coding sequence is TGCGCCAGCAGCCCGGGGACAGGGGAGTACGAGCAGTACTTC.

As regards this clonotype: Compared with germline, one end of the junction differs, possibly owing to a read error. The chain uses TRBV4-1 and TRBJ2-5; 15 bases agree with TRBD2. CDR1 MGHRA and CDR2 YSYEKL come from the germline V gene. The CDR3 extends over 17 amino acids. CDR3 DNA sequence: TGCGCCAGCAGATCCGATATGGGACTAGCGGGAGGCGATACCCAATACTTC. Translating it yields CASRSDMGLAGGDTQYF.

Comment on this clonotype: The junction departs from germline at one end; a sequencing error may be responsible. The V and J genes are TRBV11-3 and TRBJ2-1, with 8 bases identical to TRBD2. This CDR3 spans 15 amino acids. The V gene's germline CDR1 is SGHNT and CDR2 YENEEA. CDR3 amino acids: CASNLRNSGKLEQFF. CDR3 in DNA: TGTGCCAGCAACTTAAGAAATAGCGGGAAGCTTGAGCAGTTCTTC.

Comment on this clonotype: One junction end does not reproduce the germline sequence, and a read error may be involved. The V call is TRBV4-2, the J call TRBJ2-7; D is undetermined. Germline loops: CDR1 LGHNA, CDR2 YNFKEQ. The CDR3 is made up of 14 amino acids. This CDR3 reads CASSQDVGSYKQYF. CDR3 DNA: TGTGCCAGCAGCCAAGACGTGGGTTCCTACAAGCAGTACTTC.

This clonotype showed up many times. The germline gene is not matched at one end of the junction; a read error may be the cause. This chain connects TRBV12-3 or TRBV12-4 to TRBJ2-1, with D perhaps matching TRBD1 (5 bases). The CDR3 runs 12 residues. CDR3 sequence reads: CASSLIMQGLHF. The CDR3 nucleotides read TGTGCCAGCAGTTTAATCATGCAGGGATTACATTTC.

Comment on this clonotype: The conserved final phenylalanine or tryptophan is absent from the CDR3, which likely points to a read error. V is TRBV11-2 and J is TRBJ2-5; D is unresolved. The CDR3 covers 15 residues. CDR1 and CDR2 (germline): SGHAT, FQNNGV. Between the trimmed V and J ends, which lost 2 bases and 5 bases, there was a span of 15 bases. The CDR3 DNA reads TGTGCCAGCAGCTTAACCCCCCATGACGGGGAGACCCAGTACCTC. This sequence encodes CASSLTPHDGETQYL.

With respect to this clonotype: The junction departs from the called germline gene at one end, perhaps through a read error. The rearrangement links TRBV12-3 or TRBV12-4 to TRBJ2-2, with TRBD1 identical over 7 bases. This CDR3 contains 15 residues. The CDR3 is CASNLGQAASGELFF. CDR3 nucleotides: TGTGCCAGCAATTTAGGACAGGCGGCGTCCGGGGAGCTGTTCTTT.

At least ten counts were recorded for this clonotype. The genes are TRBV6-5 and TRBJ2-1, with TRBD1 identical over 12 bases. V dropped 5 bases and J dropped 5; count of bases not matched to a gene: 4. Germline loops: CDR1 MNHEY, CDR2 SVGAGI. The CDR3 is 15 amino acids. The CDR3 bases are TGTGCCAGCAGTCGGGGACAGGGGGCTGACAATGAGCAGTTCTTC. Translation gives CASSRGQGADNEQFF.

Of note for this clonotype: A clone one base away is much larger, so this may be a read error. The genes are TRBV6-5 and TRBJ2-1; D gene uncertain. The CDR3 loop spans 12 amino acids. Germline V gene lookup returns CDR1 MNHEY and CDR2 SVGAGI. This CDR3 is CASRSARAEQLF. The DNA of the CDR3 is TGTGCCAGCAGATCTGCTCGCGCTGAGCAGTTGTTC.